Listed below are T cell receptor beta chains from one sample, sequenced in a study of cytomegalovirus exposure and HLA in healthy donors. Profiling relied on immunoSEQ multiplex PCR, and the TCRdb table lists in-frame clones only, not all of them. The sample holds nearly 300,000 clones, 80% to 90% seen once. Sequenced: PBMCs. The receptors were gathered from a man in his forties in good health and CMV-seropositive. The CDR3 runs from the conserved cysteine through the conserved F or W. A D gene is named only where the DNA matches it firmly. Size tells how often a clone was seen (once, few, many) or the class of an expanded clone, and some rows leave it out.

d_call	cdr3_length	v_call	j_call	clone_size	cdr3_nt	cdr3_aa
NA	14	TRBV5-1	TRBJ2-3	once	TGCGCCAGCAGCTTCCCGACAAGCACAGATACGCAGTATTTT	CASSFPTSTDTQYF
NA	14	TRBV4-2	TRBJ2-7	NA	TGTGCCAGCAGCCAAGGCGGGGCCGGGTACGAGCAGTACTTC	CASSQGGAGYEQYF
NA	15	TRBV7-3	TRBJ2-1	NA	TGTGCCAGCAGCTTACCCAGCGGAGGGTACAATGAGCAGTTCTTC	CASSLPSGGYNEQFF
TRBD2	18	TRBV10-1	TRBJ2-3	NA	TGCGCCAGCAGTGAGTGTGAGCGGGAGGGTTCCCCCACAGATACGCAGTATTTT	CASSECEREGSPTDTQYF
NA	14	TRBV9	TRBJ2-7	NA	TGTGCCAGTGCCCCTGGGTCGGGATCCTACGAGCAGTACTTC	CASAPGSGSYEQYF
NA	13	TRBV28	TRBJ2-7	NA	TGTGCCAGCAGCTCTAGGACAGCCTACGAGCAGTACTTC	CASSSRTAYEQYF
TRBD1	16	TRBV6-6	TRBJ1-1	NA	TGTGCCAGCAGTCCCCTAGGGGGCGCGATGGACACTGAAGCTTTCTTT	CASSPLGGAMDTEAFF
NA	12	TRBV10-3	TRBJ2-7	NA	TGTGCCACCCAGACGGTAACTAACGAGCAGTACTTC	CATQTVTNEQYF
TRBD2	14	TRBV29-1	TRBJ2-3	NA	TGCAGCGTTGCAGCGGGAGGTACAACAGATACGCAGTATTTT	CSVAAGGTTDTQYF
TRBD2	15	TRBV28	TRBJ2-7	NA	TGTGCCAGCAGGGATAGCGGGAGGGGGGACTACGAGCAGTACTTC	CASRDSGRGDYEQYF
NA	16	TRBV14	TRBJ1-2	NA	TGTGCCAGCAGCCAAGATCGGGGGGGTCGATACTATGGCTACACCTTC	CASSQDRGGRYYGYTF
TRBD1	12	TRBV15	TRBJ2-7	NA	TGTGCCACCAGGGGACAGGGCAACGAGCAGTACTTC	CATRGQGNEQYF
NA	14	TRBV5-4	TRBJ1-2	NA	TGTGCCAGCAGCCCCAGCGCGGGGTTCGATGGCTACACCTTC	CASSPSAGFDGYTF
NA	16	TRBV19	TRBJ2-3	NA	TGTGCCACCAGGGCCCGCCACGGGGGTTTCACAGATACGCAGTATTTT	CATRARHGGFTDTQYF
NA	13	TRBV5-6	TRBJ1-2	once	TGTGCCAGCAGCTTAAAAGAGAGTTATGGCTACACCTTC	CASSLKESYGYTF
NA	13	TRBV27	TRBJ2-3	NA	TGTGCCAGCCGACCAGGGGCGACAGATACGCAGTATTTT	CASRPGATDTQYF
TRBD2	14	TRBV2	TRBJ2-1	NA	TGTGCCAGCAAAGGGCGGGAGGGGTACAATGAGCAGTTCTTC	CASKGREGYNEQFF
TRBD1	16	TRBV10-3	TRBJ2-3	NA	TGTGCCATCAGTGGGGGACAGGGGTGGTCCACAGATACGCAGTATTTT	CAISGGQGWSTDTQYF
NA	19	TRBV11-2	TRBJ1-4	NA	TGTGCCAGCAGCCCGGACCGAAGGGGACCCTCGGGCGGGGGTGAAAAACTGTTTTTT	CASSPDRRGPSGGGEKLFF
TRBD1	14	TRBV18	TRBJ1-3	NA	TGTGCCAGCTCACCCCAGGGGGGTGGAAACACCATATATTTT	CASSPQGGGNTIYF
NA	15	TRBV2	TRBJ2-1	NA	TGTGCCAGCAGTGAAGGATGGGGCGCAGGCCATGAGCAGTTCTTC	CASSEGWGAGHEQFF
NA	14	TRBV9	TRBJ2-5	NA	TGTGCCAGCAGCCGGCGGGACTACCAAGAGACCCAGTACTTC	CASSRRDYQETQYF
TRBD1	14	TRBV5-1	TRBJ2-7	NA	TGCGCCAGCAGCCAGGACAGGCCCTCCTACGAGCAGTACTTC	CASSQDRPSYEQYF
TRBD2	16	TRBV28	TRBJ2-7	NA	TGTGCCAGCACTCCCCCAGGACTAGCGGGAGGGTCCGAGCAGTACTTC	CASTPPGLAGGSEQYF
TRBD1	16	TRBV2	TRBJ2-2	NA	TGTGCCAGCAGTTCCACCGGGACAGGGCCCACCGGGGAGCTGTTTTTT	CASSSTGTGPTGELFF
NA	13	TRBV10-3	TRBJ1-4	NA	TGTGCCATCAGGCAGGGAGGGAATGAAAAACTGTTTTTT	CAIRQGGNEKLFF
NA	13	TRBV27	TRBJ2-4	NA	TGTGCCAGCAGGGAGATAGCCAAAAACATTCAGTACTTC	CASREIAKNIQYF
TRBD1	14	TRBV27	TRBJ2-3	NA	TGTGCCAGCAGAACAGGGGTGGGCACAGATACGCAGTATTTT	CASRTGVGTDTQYF
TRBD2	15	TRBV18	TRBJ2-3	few	TGTGCCAGCTCACCAGGACTAGCGGGGGCAGATACGCAGTATTTT	CASSPGLAGADTQYF
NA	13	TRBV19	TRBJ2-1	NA	TGTGCCAGTAGTATGCTGAGGGAGGACGAGCAGTTCTTC	CASSMLREDEQFF
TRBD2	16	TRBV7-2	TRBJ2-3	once	TGTGCCAGCTGTATTGGGGGGCTAGCGGGGGCAGATACGCAGTATTTT	CASCIGGLAGADTQYF
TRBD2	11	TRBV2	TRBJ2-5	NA	TGTGCCAGCAGTGAAGCACGGACTAGATACTTC	CASSEARTRYF
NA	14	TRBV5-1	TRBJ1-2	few	TGCGCCAGCAGCCAAGGGGGGGGCGACTATGGCTACACCTTC	CASSQGGGDYGYTF
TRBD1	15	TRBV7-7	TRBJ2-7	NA	TGTGCTAGCAGCTCCGGGACAGCCGGCTCCTACGAGCAGTACTTC	CASSSGTAGSYEQYF
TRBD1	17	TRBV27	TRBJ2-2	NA	TGTGCCAGCAGCCTCTTTGGGACAGGGGCGAACACCGGGGAGCTGTTTTTT	CASSLFGTGANTGELFF
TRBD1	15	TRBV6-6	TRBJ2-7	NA	TGTGCCAGCAGTTCGATATTTGACAGGGGAGCCGAGCAGTACTTC	CASSSIFDRGAEQYF
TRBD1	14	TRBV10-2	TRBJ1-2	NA	TGCGCCAGCTGGCCGGGACAGGGGGACTATGGCTACACCTTC	CASWPGQGDYGYTF
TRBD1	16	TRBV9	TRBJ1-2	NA	TGTGCCAGCAGCGTTCTTCCCGGGACAGGTGGGGATGGCTACACCTTC	CASSVLPGTGGDGYTF
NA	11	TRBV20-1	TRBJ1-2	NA	TGCAGTGCGAGAGGGGGGCCAGGCTACACCTTC	CSARGGPGYTF
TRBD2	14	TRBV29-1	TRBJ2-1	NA	TGCAGCGTTCCTACCGGGACTAGAATCCATGAGCAGTTCTTC	CSVPTGTRIHEQFF
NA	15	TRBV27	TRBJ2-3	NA	TGTGCCAGCAGTTTTCTCCTGGGACTCCCAGGTACGCAGTATTTT	CASSFLLGLPGTQYF
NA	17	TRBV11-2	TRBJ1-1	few	TGTGCCAGCAGCTTAGAGGTTCAGGGCTTGATGAACACTGAAGCTTTCTTT	CASSLEVQGLMNTEAFF
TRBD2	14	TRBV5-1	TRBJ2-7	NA	TGCGCCAGCAGCTTGGATCTAGCGGGAGGCGAGCAGTACTTC	CASSLDLAGGEQYF
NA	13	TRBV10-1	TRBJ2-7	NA	TGCGCCAGCCGGGACACCCACTCCTACGAGCAGTACTTC	CASRDTHSYEQYF
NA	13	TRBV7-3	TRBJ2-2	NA	TGTGCCAGCAGCCCCTCGAACACCGGGGAGCTGTTTTTT	CASSPSNTGELFF
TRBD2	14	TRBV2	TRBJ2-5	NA	TGTGCCAGCCGACTCTTAGCGGGAGCAGAGACCCAGTACTTC	CASRLLAGAETQYF
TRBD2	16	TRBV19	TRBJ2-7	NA	TGTGCCAGTAGCACCCCCACGGCCGCGGGAGCCTACGAGCAGTACTTC	CASSTPTAAGAYEQYF
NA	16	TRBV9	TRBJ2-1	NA	TGTGCCAGCAGCGTAGGGGGTAGCGGTTCGTACAATGAGCAGTTCTTC	CASSVGGSGSYNEQFF
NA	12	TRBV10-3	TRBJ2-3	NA	TGTGCCATCAGTGAGGAGGGAGATACGCAGTATTTT	CAISEEGDTQYF
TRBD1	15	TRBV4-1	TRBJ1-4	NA	TGCGCCAGCACCCTAAATCCCGACAGGGGGGAAAAACTGTTTTTT	CASTLNPDRGEKLFF
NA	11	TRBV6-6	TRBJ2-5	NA	TGTGCCAGCAGTTTCGGGGAGACCCAGTACTTC	CASSFGETQYF
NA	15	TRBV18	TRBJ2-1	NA	TGTGCCAGCTCTTCCCAGTCAGGATCCTACAATGAGCAGTTCTTC	CASSSQSGSYNEQFF
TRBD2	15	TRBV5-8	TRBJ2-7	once	TGTGCCAGCAGCGGGGTTGGGACTAGCGGTTACGAGCAGTACTTC	CASSGVGTSGYEQYF
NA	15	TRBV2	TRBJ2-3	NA	TGTGCCAGTAAGAGGGTGGGGAGTGGCACAGATACGCAGTATTTT	CASKRVGSGTDTQYF